This TCR beta chain was recorded in a study of blood T cell repertoires in COVID-19. The V gene's germline CDR1 is LNHDA and CDR2 SQIVND (reference sequence). The CDR3 is 15 amino acids. Trimming cost V 5 bases and J 7 bases, with 21 bases left between them. Data came from immunoSEQ multiplex PCR; TCRdb stores just in-frame clones and leaves some out. Here the sample spans 150,000 to 200,000 clones, approximately 85% being singletons. Material: PBMCs or T cells enriched from blood (not recorded which). The V and J genes are TRBV19 and TRBJ2-7; possible D gene TRBD1, 5 bases. This clonotype was obtained from a man between 35 and 55 years old who had recovered from COVID-19. The CDR3 here is CASSLGRIRVEEQYF. DNA for the CDR3: TGTGCCAGTAGTTTAGGGCGAATCAGGGTGGAAGAGCAGTACTTC.